Following are 19 T cell receptor beta chains from one sample sequenced in a study of blood T cell repertoires in COVID-19. Only in-frame clones appear in the TCRdb table, and some are missing; sequencing was by immunoSEQ multiplex PCR. The sample carries approximately 340,000 clones, 80% to 90% recorded once. Sequences were obtained from peripheral blood. These receptors came from a man aged 25-45 years with active or convalescent COVID-19.

The chain is built from TRBV27 and TRBJ2-1, with a weak D call TRBD2 (6 bases). The V gene lost 0 bases and the J gene lost 0 bases, with 12 bases spanning the gap. Germline V gene lookup returns CDR1 MNHEY and CDR2 SMNVEV (reference sequence). The CDR3 sequence is 17 residues long. CDR3 DNA: TGTGCCAGCAGTTTATCGATCCAGGGAGGCTCCTACAATGAGCAGTTCTTC. It is translated as CASSLSIQGGSYNEQFF.

This clone has only one observation. The rearrangement uses TRBV7-9 and TRBJ2-7; D not resolved. The V and J ends lost 1 base and 4 bases respectively, with 11 bases between them. This CDR3 spans 14 amino acids. CDR1 SEHNR and CDR2 FQNEAQ come from the germline V gene (reference sequence). The DNA of the CDR3 is TGTGCCAGCAGCTTAGTGGGTCTCGGGTACGAGCAGTACTTC. This codes for CASSLVGLGYEQYF. The entire variable domain, with the rest obtained from reference TRBV7-9 and TRBJ2-7, is as follows: DTGVSQNPRHKITKRGQNVTFRCDPISEHNRLYWYRQTLGQGPEFLTYFQNEAQLEKSRLLSDRFSAERPKGSFSTLEIQRTEQGDSAMYLCASSLVGLGYEQYFGPGTRLTVT.

The sample holds a few counts of this clone. The chain joins TRBV7-2 to TRBJ2-7; tentative D call: TRBD2 (5 bases). The CDR3 is 14 amino acids. CDR1 SGHTA and CDR2 FQGNSA come from the germline V gene. V dropped 1 base and J dropped 5 bases, with 12 bases sitting between them. CDR3 loop: CASSLGPGSDEQYF. CDR3 sequence (DNA): TGTGCCAGCAGCTTAGGGCCGGGGAGCGACGAGCAGTACTTC.

The chain uses TRBV5-1 and TRBJ2-7; D is possibly TRBD1 (6 bases). The V end was cut by 4 bases, the J end by 2 bases, with 13 bases between. The CDR3 has 14 residues. Looked up from germline, CDR1 is SGHRS and CDR2 is YFSETQ. CDR3 sequence (DNA): TGCGCCAGCAGCCCGACAGGATCTACCTACGAGCAGTACTTC. Its translation is CASSPTGSTYEQYF.

V usage is TRBV6-5 and J usage is TRBJ1-6; the match to TRBD1 covers 9 bases. Germline V gene data show CDR1 as MNHEY and CDR2 as SVGAGI. There are 15 residues in the CDR3. The junction had 4 bases not matched to a gene; V was cut back by 0 bases and J by 10 bases. The CDR3 region is CASSYSGQGQSPLHF. The CDR3 DNA is TGTGCCAGCAGTTACTCGGGACAGGGACAATCACCCCTCCACTTT.

This clone came up a few times. The genes are TRBV7-9 and TRBJ2-1; 9 bases match TRBD2. Germline V gene sequence: CDR1 SEHNR, CDR2 FQNEAQ (reference sequence). Losses at the gene ends were 5 bases for V and 6 bases for J; bases not matched to a gene: 8. The CDR3 has 15 amino acids. CDR3 region: CASSPGGSGSNEQFF. CDR3 bases: TGTGCCAGCAGCCCCGGGGGTAGCGGGAGCAATGAGCAGTTCTTC.

The chain uses TRBV27 and TRBJ2-1; 12 bases map to TRBD2. CDR3 length: 17 residues. Looked up from germline, CDR1 is MNHEY and CDR2 is SMNVEV (reference sequence). Germline trimming cut 3 bases from V and 8 bases from J; bases unmatched to any gene: 11. The DNA of the CDR3 is TGTGCCAGCAGTTTGCTAGCGGGAGGGTCACCCTTCCATGAGCAGTTCTTC. Residues: CASSLLAGGSPFHEQFF.

The chain uses TRBV4-3 and TRBJ1-6; 7 positions match TRBD1. The CDR3 runs 15 residues. The germline V gene has CDR1 LGHNA and CDR2 YSLEER. V trimming: 3 bases; J trimming: 7 bases; junction bases outside the gene matches: 6. In DNA form, the CDR3 reads TGCGCCAGCAGCCACTATGACAGGGAGAATTCACCCCTCCACTTT. It translates to CASSHYDRENSPLHF.

This clone was seen only a few times. The chain links TRBV19 to TRBJ1-1, with D perhaps TRBD1 (6 bases). The CDR3 length is 15 residues. Looked up from germline, CDR1 is LNHDA and CDR2 is SQIVND (reference sequence). Trimming removed 1 base from V and 5 bases from J, with 14 bases in between. This chain's CDR3 is CASSIAGGLRTEAFF. The CDR3 DNA sequence: TGTGCCAGTAGTATAGCGGGGGGGCTGAGGACTGAAGCTTTCTTT.

The gene calls are TRBV7-9 and TRBJ1-2; weak D call: TRBD1 (5 bases). Germline V lookup: CDR1 SEHNR, CDR2 FQNEAQ (reference sequence). V was trimmed by 5 bases and J by 6 bases, leaving 13 bases between them. There are 13 residues in the CDR3. This CDR3 is CASSLRGGDGYTF. CDR3 bases: TGTGCCAGCAGCCTCCGGGGGGGGGATGGCTACACCTTC.

V gene TRBV24-1 combines with J gene TRBJ1-2; D gene ambiguous. V was shortened by 3 bases and J by 3 bases, with 10 bases between the two germline ends. Germline V gene data show CDR1 as KGHDR and CDR2 as SFDVKD. The CDR3 covers 14 residues. For the CDR3, the DNA is TGTGCCACCAGTGATGTTACACAACACTATGGCTACACCTTC. The encoded protein is CATSDVTQHYGYTF.

In its sample, this clone was seen a few times. The rearrangement uses TRBV29-1 and TRBJ2-7; 10 nucleotides match TRBD1. Per germline, CDR1 SQVTM and CDR2 ANQGSEA. The J segment lost 6 bases and the V segment lost 0 bases, leaving 5 bases of the junction unmatched. The CDR3 is 14 residues long. The CDR3 sequence is CSVEDLWTGGEQYF. The CDR3 coding sequence is TGCAGCGTTGAAGATCTGTGGACAGGGGGCGAGCAGTACTTC.

The rearrangement joins TRBV28 to TRBJ1-2, with D possibly TRBD1 on 6 matching bases. CDR1 and CDR2 (germline): MDHEN, SYDVKM. The CDR3 totals 12 residues. Trimming removed 11 bases from V and 8 bases from J, with 18 bases in between. CDR3 nucleotide sequence: TGTGCCGTCGGGCAGGGGCACGGAGGCTACACCTTC. Translating gives CAVGQGHGGYTF.

The chain couples TRBV3-1 (or the pseudogene TRBV3-2) to TRBJ2-1; tentatively, D is TRBD1 (6 bases). The germline CDR1 and CDR2 sequences are LGHDT and YNNKEL (reference sequence). With 4 bases removed from V and 1 base from J, the gap between germline ends came to 14 bases. This CDR3 comprises 16 residues. CDR3 sequence: CASSPGTLLSYNEQFF. CDR3 DNA sequence: TGTGCCAGCAGCCCCGGGACACTTTTATCCTACAATGAGCAGTTCTTC.

This clone was counted a single time. The V call is TRBV4-2, the J call TRBJ1-4; 7 positions match TRBD1. CDR3 size: 16 residues. Germline V CDR1 and CDR2: LGHNA, YNFKEQ. V shed 1 base and J 5 bases; nucleotides not matched to a gene: 7. The CDR3 DNA sequence: TGTGCCAGCAGCCAAGGTCTGAGACAGGGAAATGAAAAACTGTTTTTT. It codes for CASSQGLRQGNEKLFF.

The chain recombines TRBV12-3 or TRBV12-4 with TRBJ2-1; D not resolved. Trimming took 2 bases from V and 5 from J, leaving 4 bases between them. This CDR3 comprises 12 residues. CDR3 sequence (DNA): TGTGCCAGCAGTTTACTCGACAATGAGCAGTTCTTC. Its translation: CASSLLDNEQFF.

V usage is TRBV7-2 and J usage is TRBJ1-1; no definite D call. Trimming cost V 5 bases and J 5 bases, with 18 bases left between them. The length of the CDR3 is 15 residues. CDR1 is SGHTA and CDR2 is FQGNSA in the germline V gene. DNA of the CDR3: TGTGCCAGCAGCCCCGGTCTTCGAATCCGGACTGAAGCTTTCTTT. The encoded protein is CASSPGLRIRTEAFF.

The chain is built from TRBV7-2 and TRBJ2-5, with 7 bases identical to TRBD1. The J segment lost 5 bases and the V segment lost 5 bases, leaving 8 bases of the junction unmatched. This CDR3 has 14 residues. The V gene's germline CDR1 is SGHTA and CDR2 FQGNSA. The CDR3 is CASSKGQYAETQYF. The CDR3 DNA reads as TGTGCCAGCAGCAAGGGACAGTACGCGGAGACCCAGTACTTC.

This clone occurred a few times. The genes are TRBV27 and TRBJ1-5; 10 positions agree with TRBD1. This CDR3 is built from 15 residues. Unmatched junction bases numbered 1, after V lost 4 bases and J lost 1 base. The germline V gene has CDR1 MNHEY and CDR2 SMNVEV (reference sequence). The CDR3 sequence: CASSSDRGSNQPQHF. The CDR3 coding sequence is TGTGCCAGCAGTTCGGACAGGGGGAGCAATCAGCCCCAGCATTTT.